The 29 T cell receptor beta chains given below trace back to one sample, sequenced in a study of spatial heterogeneity in lung cancer. Findings and limits, study-wide: Tracking of tumor mutation counts was seen in expanded intratumoral alpha and beta TCR counts.

Time point described: sample taken at primary tumor resection. Their recognized antigens are unknown. TCRdb re-derived calls from the 5' RACE reads in MiXCR, one entry per CDR3 protein. The sample records 7,500 to 10,000 distinct CDR3 sequences, 45% to 65% being singletons. The starting material was lung tumor tissue, obtained at surgery. These TCRs come from a female donor with early-stage non-small cell lung cancer.

Points on this clonotype: Found in a library prepared for alpha chains, this beta chain is an off-target read, and its abundance has little meaning. This rearrangement joins TRBV7-8 to TRBJ2-3, with D possibly TRBD1 on 5 matching bases. CDR1 and CDR2 from the germline V gene are SGHVS and FQNEAQ. CDR3 length: 15 amino acids. Trimming took 5 bases from V and 2 from J, leaving 14 bases between them. CDR3 region: CASSKTGTHTDTQYF. The CDR3 nucleotides read TGTGCCAGCAGCAAAACAGGAACCCACACAGATACGCAGTATTTT.

This clonotype came up a few times. This beta chain turned up in a library designed for alpha chains; as an off-target read, its abundance says little. This chain joins TRBV10-3 and TRBJ2-3; D is possibly TRBD1 or TRBD2 (5 bases each). The V gene's germline CDR1 is ENHRY and CDR2 SYGVKD. There are 13 residues in the CDR3. V was cut by 8 bases and J by 4 bases, with 13 bases left in between. This CDR3 is CAISGSGPDTQYF. The CDR3, as DNA: TGTGCCATCTCTGGGTCGGGACCAGATACGCAGTATTTT.

As for this clonotype: This beta chain is a stray read from a library made for alpha chains; its abundance is not meaningful. V and J are TRBV12-3 or TRBV12-4 and TRBJ2-1; D remains unclear. The CDR3 runs to 14 residues. V was pared by 1 base and J by 9 bases, with 13 bases between. CDR3 nucleotides: TGTGCCAGCAGTTTAGTCCCTAGACAAGGTGAGCAGTTCTTC. It yields the protein CASSLVPRQGEQFF.

As concerns this clonotype: The library was built for alpha chains, so this beta chain is an off-target read and its size means little. This sequence joins TRBV20-1 and TRBJ1-5, with no clear D. CDR3 size: 14 residues. CDR1 and CDR2 from the germline V gene are DFQATT and SNEGSKA (reference sequence). V lost 1 base, J lost 1 base, and 8 bases lay in between. CDR3 nucleotide sequence: TGCAGTGCTAGAGCTTGGCAGAGCAATCAGCCCCAGCATTTT. Its protein product is CSARAWQSNQPQHF.

A word on this clonotype: As an off-target read in a library built for alpha chains, this beta chain has a frequency of little significance. The V and J genes are TRBV27 and TRBJ2-3, with D unresolved. This CDR3 is 13 amino acids long. V was pared by 10 bases and J by 1 base, with 12 bases between. Germline CDR1 and CDR2: MNHEY and SMNVEV (reference sequence). CDR3 amino acids: CATMLVGTDTQYF. The CDR3 bases are TGTGCCACCATGCTTGTCGGCACAGATACGCAGTATTTT.

As regards this clonotype: Being off target in a library aimed at alpha chains, this beta chain has a size of little meaning. The chain couples TRBV7-3 to TRBJ2-1, with 11 bases matching TRBD2. The CDR3 runs 16 residues. Germline V gives CDR1 SGHTA, CDR2 FQGTGA. V dropped 1 base and J dropped 5; count of bases not matched to a gene: 4. The CDR3 bases are TGTGCCAGCAGCTTAATAGCTAGCGGGGGGCACAATGAGCAGTTCTTC. It translates to CASSLIASGGHNEQFF.

This clonotype is medium-sized (0.01 to 0.1%). With the library built for alpha chains, this beta chain is off target and its frequency is not meaningful. The chain joins TRBV29-1 to TRBJ2-1, with 10 nucleotides matching TRBD1. The germline V gene has CDR1 SQVTM and CDR2 ANQGSEA. V shed 6 bases and J 7 bases; nucleotides not matched to a gene: 0. This CDR3 is 11 amino acids long. The CDR3 here is CSVDRGNEQFF. The CDR3 DNA is TGCAGCGTGGACAGGGGGAATGAGCAGTTCTTC.

To note about this clonotype: This beta chain is off target for a library built for alpha chains, so its abundance means little. This rearrangement joins TRBV4-2 to TRBJ2-7; 9 bases agree with TRBD2. The V segment lost 2 bases and the J segment 7 bases; nucleotides outside the gene matches: 15. This CDR3 spans 17 amino acids. Germline assignment: CDR1 LGHNA and CDR2 YNFKEQ. Here the CDR3 reads CASSQSPLSGGWDEQYF. DNA for the CDR3: TGTGCCAGCAGCCAATCTCCTCTTAGCGGGGGTTGGGATGAGCAGTACTTC.

A note on this clonotype: This beta chain is a stray sequence in a library constructed for alpha chains; its clone size is not meaningful. The chain recombines TRBV6-5 with TRBJ1-1, with D possibly TRBD1 on 5 matching bases. Per germline, CDR1 MNHEY and CDR2 SVGAGI. The V end lost 2 bases, the J end lost 4 bases, and 8 bases lay between the germline ends. The CDR3 spans 13 residues. This CDR3 reads CASSYRGSTEAFF. Here the CDR3 DNA reads TGTGCCAGCAGTTACCGGGGGAGCACTGAAGCTTTCTTT.

Comment on this clonotype: The library was built for alpha chains, so this beta chain is an off-target read and its size means little. V gene TRBV20-1 combines with J gene TRBJ1-1; D gene unclear. CDR1 and CDR2 from the germline V gene are DFQATT and SNEGSKA (reference sequence). Deletions cut 3 bases from V and 5 bases from J, with 4 bases between. The CDR3 spans 10 residues. The CDR3 loop reads CSARLTEAFF. The CDR3 DNA follows: TGCAGTGCTAGGTTGACTGAAGCTTTCTTT.

Details on this clonotype: Little can be read into the size of this beta chain, an off-target read in a library designed for alpha chains. In nucleotides, the CDR3 is TGTGCCAGCAGCTTGGATCTAGCGGTCTCCTACGAGCAGTACTTC. It yields the protein CASSLDLAVSYEQYF. The rearrangement uses TRBV5-4 and TRBJ2-7; 7 positions match TRBD2. This CDR3 spans 15 amino acids. After removal of 0 bases from V and 0 bases from J, the junction contained 3 bases not matched to a gene. Germline CDR1 and CDR2: SGHNT and YYREEE (reference sequence).

For this clonotype: This beta chain is an off-target read within a library intended for alpha chains, so its frequency means little. This rearrangement joins TRBV7-2 to TRBJ2-3, with unresolved D. Between the trimmed V and J ends, which lost 2 bases and 5 bases, there was a span of 14 bases. Germline loops: CDR1 SGHTA, CDR2 FQGNSA. CDR3 length: 15 residues. CDR3 in DNA: TGTGCCAGCAGCTTAACCCGGGTCAAGGGAGATACGCAGTATTTT. Its protein product is CASSLTRVKGDTQYF.

Note on this clonotype: This beta chain slipped into a library made for alpha chains as a stray read, so its size is not meaningful. This rearrangement joins TRBV12-3 or TRBV12-4 to TRBJ2-7; no clear D. The CDR3 length is 13 residues. Trimming left V 3 bases short and J 0 bases short, with 6 bases between. In nucleotides, the CDR3 is TGTGCCAGCAGTTTTGGCAGCTCCTACGAGCAGTACTTC. It codes for CASSFGSSYEQYF.

Concerning this clonotype itself: Being off target in a library aimed at alpha chains, this beta chain has a size of little meaning. The V call is TRBV4-2, the J call TRBJ2-7, with 8 bases that match TRBD1. The CDR3 totals 13 residues. V trimming: 4 bases; J trimming: 3 bases; junction bases outside the gene matches: 2. CDR1 is LGHNA, CDR2 YNFKEQ, per germline. The CDR3, as DNA: TGTGCCAGCAGCCTGGACAGGGACTACGAGCAGTACTTC. Protein product: CASSLDRDYEQYF.

This clonotype has a handful of counts. Found in a library prepared for alpha chains, this beta chain is an off-target read, and its abundance has little meaning. J is TRBJ1-1 and V is TRBV11-2; a weak D match, TRBD1 (5 bases). The V end lost 5 bases, the J end lost 5 bases, and 9 bases lay between the germline ends. The CDR3 has 12 amino acids. CDR1 SGHAT and CDR2 FQNNGV come from the germline V gene. The CDR3 DNA sequence: TGTGCCAGCAGCCGGTGGGGGACTGAAGCTTTCTTT. Encoded protein: CASSRWGTEAFF.

Only a few counts were recorded for this clonotype. This beta chain turned up in a library designed for alpha chains; as an off-target read, its abundance says little. V gene TRBV7-3 combines with J gene TRBJ1-5; no firm D call. Deletions cut 1 base from V and 5 bases from J, with 6 bases between. The CDR3 has 13 residues. Germline V gene sequence: CDR1 SGHTA, CDR2 FQGTGA. The CDR3 region is CASSLNGDQPQHF. Written as DNA, the CDR3 is TGTGCCAGCAGCTTAAATGGGGATCAGCCCCAGCATTTT.

A few counts support this clonotype. As an off-target read in a library built for alpha chains, this beta chain has a frequency of little significance. V usage is TRBV4-3 and J usage is TRBJ2-2; D perhaps matches TRBD2 (6 bases). The CDR3 runs 16 residues. Deletions cut 0 bases from V and 4 bases from J, with 12 bases between. From germline, CDR1 is LGHNA and CDR2 YSLEER. The CDR3 here is CASSQERRGSTGELFF. The DNA of the CDR3 is TGCGCCAGCAGCCAAGAACGGCGGGGTAGCACCGGGGAGCTGTTTTTT.

About this clonotype itself: This beta chain is a stray sequence in a library constructed for alpha chains; its clone size is not meaningful. The chain is built from TRBV7-2 and TRBJ1-5; no firm D call. CDR1 is SGHTA and CDR2 is FQGNSA in the germline V gene. The length of the CDR3 is 12 residues. V lost 0 bases to trimming and J lost 5 bases, with 2 bases between them. CDR3 loop: CASSLADQPQHF. CDR3 nucleotide sequence: TGTGCCAGCAGCTTAGCTGATCAGCCCCAGCATTTT.

Of note for this clonotype: This beta chain is off target for a library built for alpha chains, so its abundance means little. This chain links TRBV11-1 with TRBJ1-1; D gene uncertain. This CDR3 has 16 residues. Germline CDR1 and CDR2: SGHAT and FQDESV (reference sequence). V gave up 3 bases and J gave up 1 base, with 15 bases separating them. CDR3: CASSLGLWTQNTEAFF. The CDR3 DNA reads as TGTGCCAGCAGCTTGGGTCTCTGGACCCAGAACACTGAAGCTTTCTTT.

In its sample, this clonotype was seen a few times. With the library built for alpha chains, this beta chain is off target and its frequency is not meaningful. The V call is TRBV28, the J call TRBJ2-7; D might be TRBD1 or TRBD2, each matching 5 bases. Germline V CDR1 and CDR2: MDHEN, SYDVKM. V lost 2 bases and J 2 bases, leaving 25 bases between the germline ends. CDR3 length: 19 residues. The chain's CDR3 is CASSLPDRQQEARPYEQYF. The CDR3 DNA reads as TGTGCCAGCAGTTTACCCGATCGACAGCAGGAGGCGCGGCCCTACGAGCAGTACTTC.

Comments on this clonotype: Being off target in a library aimed at alpha chains, this beta chain has a size of little meaning. The genes are TRBV18 and TRBJ2-7; the match to TRBD1 covers 9 bases. Per the germline V gene, CDR1 is KGHSH and CDR2 is LQKENI. The CDR3 sequence is 15 residues long. After removal of 6 bases from V and 5 bases from J, the junction contained 11 bases not matched to a gene. This chain's CDR3 is CASSPRQGEVHEQYF. In DNA, the CDR3 is TGTGCCAGCTCGCCCCGACAGGGGGAAGTACACGAGCAGTACTTC.

This clonotype was seen only once. This beta chain slipped into a library made for alpha chains as a stray read, so its size is not meaningful. The rearrangement links TRBV10-3 to TRBJ2-5; tentative D call: TRBD2 (5 bases). The germline V and J ends were trimmed by 6 bases and 5 bases, with 13 bases remaining between them. The CDR3 runs 13 residues. Germline V lookup: CDR1 ENHRY, CDR2 SYGVKD. The CDR3: CAISGLGGETQYF. The CDR3 DNA sequence: TGTGCCATCAGCGGACTTGGCGGGGAGACCCAGTACTTC.

On this clonotype itself: In a library made to pick up alpha chains, this beta chain is a stray read with a size that means little. The rearrangement uses TRBV9 and TRBJ1-6, with a weak D call TRBD1 (6 bases). Trimming cost V 3 bases and J 11 bases, with 12 bases left between them. The CDR3 is made up of 13 amino acids. Germline assignment: CDR1 SGDLS and CDR2 YYNGEE. CDR3 sequence reads: CASSALTGTPLHF. The DNA for the CDR3 is TGTGCCAGCAGCGCACTTACAGGGACACCCCTCCACTTT.

To note about this clonotype: The size of this beta chain means little, since it is a stray read in a library made for alpha chains. The rearrangement joins TRBV6-2 or TRBV6-3 to TRBJ1-2; no firm D call. Trimming removed 6 bases from V and 2 bases from J, with 4 bases in between. CDR3 length equals 11 residues. Germline V gene lookup returns CDR1 MNHEY and CDR2 SVGEGT. As DNA, the CDR3 is TGTGCCAGCAGACTAAACTATGGCTACACCTTC. It encodes CASRLNYGYTF.

This clonotype has a single count. For a library built for alpha chains, this beta chain is a stray read; little rests on its size. The rearrangement joins TRBV12-3 or TRBV12-4 to TRBJ2-3; 7 bases are shared with TRBD2. V gave up 2 bases and J gave up 6 bases; unmatched junction bases: 8. CDR3 size: 15 residues. As DNA, the CDR3 is TGTGCCAGCAGTTTATCCGGGGAGGGCTACGATACGCAGTATTTT. Translated: CASSLSGEGYDTQYF.

Remarks on this clonotype: Little can be read into the size of this beta chain, an off-target read in a library designed for alpha chains. J is TRBJ2-2 and V is TRBV20-1; D is tentatively TRBD1 or TRBD2 (5 bases each). Germline assignment: CDR1 DFQATT and CDR2 SNEGSKA (reference sequence). V gave up 6 bases and J gave up 4 bases, with 18 bases separating them. The CDR3 length is 15 residues. In DNA form, the CDR3 reads TGCAGTGCCCCCCGTGGGGGACGAGGCACCGGGGAGCTGTTTTTT. Translated, it gives CSAPRGGRGTGELFF.

With respect to this clonotype: The library was prepared for alpha chains; this beta chain is a stray read, so its frequency means little. V usage is TRBV4-1 and J usage is TRBJ2-6; 14 bases fit TRBD2. The V gene's germline CDR1 is MGHRA and CDR2 YSYEKL. J was trimmed by 1 base and V by 4 bases; bases with no gene match: 3. The CDR3 is 18 amino acids. The CDR3 here is CASSRRTSGGSGANVLTF. The CDR3 coding sequence is TGCGCCAGCAGCCGACGGACTAGCGGGGGGTCTGGGGCCAACGTCCTGACTTTC.

As concerns this clonotype: This beta chain came through as a stray read in a library set up for alpha chains, and its size says little. CDR3 nucleotides: TGTGCCAGCAGCCCAAGGACACTAGACAATGAGCAGTTCTTC. Translating gives CASSPRTLDNEQFF. The V gene is TRBV7-9, the J gene TRBJ2-1, with D tentatively TRBD1 or TRBD2 (5 bases each). The germline gives CDR1 SEHNR, CDR2 FQNEAQ (reference sequence). CDR3 length: 14 residues. V was clipped by 5 bases and J by 5 bases, with 13 bases between them.

There are a few counts of this clonotype. With the library built for alpha chains, this beta chain is off target and its frequency is not meaningful. In DNA, the CDR3 is TGTGCCAGCAACTTCGTACAGGCCCCCGGGGAGCTGTTTTTT. It encodes CASNFVQAPGELFF. The V and J genes are TRBV4-2 and TRBJ2-2, with D tentatively TRBD1 (5 bases). The CDR3 contains 14 residues. V dropped 7 bases and J dropped 6 bases, with 15 bases sitting between them. Germline values: CDR1 LGHNA, CDR2 YNFKEQ.